Below, 25 T cell receptor beta chains from the same sample are listed, as sequenced in a study of cytomegalovirus exposure and HLA in healthy donors. The repertoire was sequenced with immunoSEQ multiplex PCR; TCRdb's copy has only in-frame clones and lacks some. Of tens of thousands of clones in the sample, nearly 98% were seen once. Sequenced input: PBMCs. Source of these receptors: a woman aged 18 to 35 in good health and CMV-seropositive.

This clone was recorded only once. This chain uses TRBV5-4 with TRBJ1-1; TRBD1 matches 7 bases. Germline loops: CDR1 SGHNT, CDR2 YYREEE (reference sequence). The junction had 6 bases not matched to a gene; V was cut back by 1 base and J by 6 bases. The CDR3 is 14 residues long. The CDR3 reads CASSLNRGASEAFF. DNA for the CDR3: TGTGCCAGCAGCTTGAACAGGGGCGCCTCTGAAGCTTTCTTT.

This rearrangement joins TRBV25-1 to TRBJ2-7; D may be TRBD2 (6 bases). The V end lost 4 bases, the J end lost 3 bases, and 13 bases lay between the germline ends. This CDR3 spans 14 amino acids. CDR1 and CDR2 (germline): MGHDK, SYGVNS. CDR3: CASSGPPGDYEQYF. In DNA form, the CDR3 reads TGTGCCAGCAGTGGACCCCCGGGGGACTACGAGCAGTACTTC.

The chain combines TRBV10-1 with TRBJ2-7, with 7 positions matching TRBD2. There are 16 residues in the CDR3. The V and J ends lost 10 bases and 6 bases, in that order; junction bases with no gene match: 21. Per the germline V gene, CDR1 is WNHNN and CDR2 is SYGVQD (reference sequence). CDR3 nucleotides: TGCGCCATCCTATCCCCCGCGGGAGCTGGTCCGGCCGAGCAGTACTTC. Its protein product is CAILSPAGAGPAEQYF.

To note about this clone: Other DNA sequences in the same sample also yield this CDR3. V usage is TRBV6-6 and J usage is TRBJ2-7; TRBD2 agrees at 8 bases. The V segment lost 6 bases and the J segment 5 bases; nucleotides outside the gene matches: 6. This CDR3 is 13 amino acids long. Germline V gene sequence: CDR1 MNHNY, CDR2 SVGAGI (reference sequence). CDR3 loop: CASSRTSSDEQYF. CDR3 bases: TGTGCCAGCAGCAGGACTAGCAGTGACGAGCAGTACTTC.

The V and J genes are TRBV9 and TRBJ1-2, with TRBD1 as a possible D gene (5 bases). Trimming removed 0 bases from V and 8 bases from J, with 32 bases in between. CDR3 length: 20 residues. Germline V gene sequence: CDR1 SGDLS, CDR2 YYNGEE. This chain's CDR3 is CASSVEGAGSDSWPLWGYTF. The CDR3 nucleotides are TGTGCCAGCAGCGTAGAAGGGGCAGGGTCGGATTCTTGGCCCCTCTGGGGCTACACCTTC.

V and J are TRBV28 and TRBJ1-3; TRBD1 aligns across 12 bases. The CDR3 sequence is 18 residues long. Germline trimming cut 0 bases from V and 7 bases from J; bases unmatched to any gene: 10. Germline CDR1 MDHEN, CDR2 SYDVKM. Here the CDR3 DNA reads TGTGCCAGCAGTTTATGGAAGGGACAGGGGGCTGGAGGGAACACCATATATTTT. This encodes CASSLWKGQGAGGNTIYF.

This sequence joins TRBV7-2 and TRBJ2-2; 11 bases fit TRBD2. The CDR3 loop spans 16 amino acids. Germline V lookup: CDR1 SGHTA, CDR2 FQGNSA. Trimming cost V 5 bases and J 5 bases; bases outside gene matches: 7. The CDR3 spells CASSPVLAGVTGELFF. The DNA for the CDR3 is TGTGCCAGCAGCCCGGTACTAGCGGGAGTTACCGGGGAGCTGTTTTTT. The entire variable domain, with the rest obtained from reference TRBV7-2 and TRBJ2-2, is as follows: GAGVSQSPSNKVTEKGKDVELRCDPISGHTALYWYRQSLGQGLEFLIYFQGNSAPDKSGLPSDRFSAERTGGSVSTLTIQRTQQEDSAVYLCASSPVLAGVTGELFFGEGSRLTVL.

This sequence joins TRBV7-9 and TRBJ2-5; D ambiguous. CDR1 is SEHNR, CDR2 FQNEAQ, per germline (reference sequence). V lost 2 bases to trimming and J lost 5 bases, with 6 bases between them. The CDR3 has 12 residues. CDR3 region: CASSLPRETQYF. The CDR3 coding sequence is TGTGCCAGCAGCTTACCTCGGGAGACCCAGTACTTC.

J is TRBJ2-7 and V is TRBV19, with D perhaps matching TRBD1 (6 bases). Germline CDR1 is LNHDA and CDR2 is SQIVND (reference sequence). V was shortened by 3 bases and J by 5 bases, with 14 bases between the two germline ends. The CDR3 has 14 residues. The CDR3 loop is CASSITWGLNEQYF. In nucleotides, the CDR3 is TGTGCCAGTAGTATTACGTGGGGGCTTAACGAGCAGTACTTC.

The V and J genes are TRBV5-1 and TRBJ2-1; 12 bases agree with TRBD1. The CDR3 extends over 18 amino acids. From germline, CDR1 is SGHRS and CDR2 YFSETQ. The ends lost 0 bases at V and 1 base at J; junction bases unmatched: 5. The CDR3 DNA follows: TGCGCCAGCAGCTTGGGGAGGGACAGGGGGCTATCCTACAATGAGCAGTTCTTC. It translates to CASSLGRDRGLSYNEQFF.

This sequence joins TRBV19 and TRBJ1-1; D unresolved. With 1 base removed from V and 0 bases from J, the gap between germline ends came to 3 bases. The germline gives CDR1 LNHDA, CDR2 SQIVND (reference sequence). CDR3 size: 13 residues. As DNA, the CDR3 is TGTGCCAGTAGTATAGGCGTGAACACTGAAGCTTTCTTT. Protein sequence: CASSIGVNTEAFF.

The genes are TRBV29-1 and TRBJ1-1; no clear D. CDR3 length: 12 residues. Trimming left V 0 bases short and J 6 bases short, with 8 bases between. CDR1 and CDR2 from the germline V gene are SQVTM and ANQGSEA. CDR3: CSVEDFYSEAFF. As DNA, the CDR3 is TGCAGCGTTGAAGATTTTTACTCTGAAGCTTTCTTT.

The gene calls are TRBV5-6 and TRBJ2-7; D remains unclear. The CDR3 is made up of 13 amino acids. Germline assignment: CDR1 SGHDT and CDR2 YYEEEE. Trimming pared 4 bases from V and 3 bases from J, leaving 11 bases between. CDR3 coding DNA: TGTGCCAGCAGCATCCGACTTAGCTACGAGCAGTACTTC. This gives the protein CASSIRLSYEQYF.

The chain has TRBV27 and TRBJ2-3; the match to TRBD2 covers 8 bases. The CDR3 has 16 amino acids. Germline loops: CDR1 MNHEY, CDR2 SMNVEV (reference sequence). V lost 7 bases, J lost 2 bases, and 11 bases stayed unmatched. In DNA, the CDR3 is TGTGCCAGCACTCTGGGTGCTAGCGGGTCCACAGATACGCAGTATTTT. Amino acids: CASTLGASGSTDTQYF.

This clone appeared a single time. The chain joins TRBV27 to TRBJ2-1; TRBD2 matches 11 bases. CDR1 and CDR2 (germline): MNHEY, SMNVEV (reference sequence). The CDR3 loop spans 16 amino acids. With V trimmed by 5 bases and J by 8 bases, 11 bases remained unmatched. The CDR3 region has the DNA TGTGCCAGCAGTACGACTAGCGGGAATGGCGAGTATGAGCAGTTCTTC. It translates to CASSTTSGNGEYEQFF.

The chain recombines TRBV27 with TRBJ2-1; D unresolved. V dropped 6 bases and J dropped 0 bases, with 9 bases sitting between them. CDR1 MNHEY and CDR2 SMNVEV come from the germline V gene (reference sequence). This CDR3 comprises 14 residues. The CDR3 loop reads CASRQLLSYNEQFF. CDR3 nucleotides: TGTGCCAGCAGGCAGTTGCTCTCCTACAATGAGCAGTTCTTC.

CDR3 in DNA: TGTGCCAGAGAGGACAGCTATGGCTACACCTTC. Its protein is CAREDSYGYTF. The chain uses TRBV2 and TRBJ1-2; TRBD1 might be the D (6 bases). The CDR3 length is 11 residues. The V gene lost 9 bases and the J gene lost 4 bases, with 9 bases spanning the gap. Germline V gene data show CDR1 as SNHLY and CDR2 as FYNNEI.

The V and J genes are TRBV5-8 and TRBJ2-1, with D possibly matching TRBD2 (5 bases). The CDR3 sequence is 15 residues long. From germline, CDR1 is SGHTS and CDR2 YDEGEE. Deletions cut 10 bases from V and 9 bases from J, with 26 bases between. The CDR3 region has the DNA TGTGCCGCGAGCCGGGAAGGGTCCGTACAAGGTGAGCAGTTCTTC. Its protein is CAASREGSVQGEQFF.

This clone was observed a handful of times. V is TRBV18 and J is TRBJ2-1; possible D gene TRBD2, 6 bases. The CDR3 extends over 16 amino acids. The germline V gene has CDR1 KGHSH and CDR2 LQKENI. Trimming cost V 3 bases and J 1 base, with 13 bases left between them. The CDR3 loop is CASSPLVGRSYNEQFF. The CDR3 DNA is TGTGCCAGCTCACCCCTCGTCGGGAGATCCTACAATGAGCAGTTCTTC.

The chain couples TRBV9 to TRBJ2-7, with TRBD1 identical over 10 bases. The ends lost 4 bases at V and 3 bases at J; junction bases unmatched: 10. The CDR3 is made up of 16 amino acids. Per germline, CDR1 SGDLS and CDR2 YYNGEE. The CDR3 nucleotides are TGTGCCAGCAGCCCCCGACAGGGGGCAATCGTCTACGAGCAGTACTTC. This translates into CASSPRQGAIVYEQYF.

This chain uses TRBV19 with TRBJ2-5; no firm D call. This CDR3 is built from 13 residues. Trimming shortened V by 1 base and J by 3 bases, and 6 bases separated the two germline ends. In germline, CDR1 is LNHDA, CDR2 SQIVND (reference sequence). This CDR3 reads CASSIGQEETQYF. CDR3 in DNA: TGTGCCAGTAGTATAGGGCAGGAAGAGACCCAGTACTTC.

The chain links TRBV2 to TRBJ1-1; 7 bases match TRBD1. Per germline, CDR1 SNHLY and CDR2 FYNNEI. Losses at the gene ends were 5 bases for V and 0 bases for J; bases not matched to a gene: 9. The CDR3 consists of 16 residues. CDR3 DNA sequence: TGTGCCAGCAGTTTCCTCTTAGGGGGCATGAACACTGAAGCTTTCTTT. This gives the protein CASSFLLGGMNTEAFF.

V is TRBV9 and J is TRBJ2-2; TRBD1 might be the D (6 bases). The germline V and J ends were trimmed by 8 bases and 6 bases, with 11 bases remaining between them. The germline CDR1 and CDR2 sequences are SGDLS and YYNGEE. The CDR3 runs 12 residues. CDR3 DNA: TGTGCCAGTGCAGGGGACGCCGGGGAGCTGTTTTTT. Amino acids: CASAGDAGELFF.

This clone was seen once. V is TRBV4-2 and J is TRBJ2-3; D perhaps matches TRBD2 (7 bases). The CDR3 loop spans 17 amino acids. Per germline, CDR1 LGHNA and CDR2 YNFKEQ. V lost 0 bases and J 3 bases, leaving 16 bases between the germline ends. The CDR3 coding sequence is TGTGCCAGCAGCCAAGATTTGGGCAGGGGAGGGACAGATACGCAGTATTTT. Translation: CASSQDLGRGGTDTQYF.

The rearrangement links TRBV5-6 to TRBJ2-7; no clear D. Germline V gene data show CDR1 as SGHDT and CDR2 as YYEEEE. Trimming pared 3 bases from V and 3 bases from J, leaving 19 bases between. This CDR3 is built from 16 residues. The CDR3 bases are TGTGCCAGCAGCTCCCGTCTATCATTCGACAACTACGAGCAGTACTTC. This codes for CASSSRLSFDNYEQYF. Complete variable domain (other parts from reference TRBV5-6 and TRBJ2-7): DAGVTQSPTHLIKTRGQQVTLRCSPKSGHDTVSWYQQALGQGPQFIFQYYEEEERQRGNFPDRFSGHQFPNYSSELNVNALLLGDSALYLCASSSRLSFDNYEQYFGPGTRLTVT.